Shown below are 23 T cell receptor beta chains from a single sample sequenced in a study of cytomegalovirus exposure and HLA in healthy donors (dated by TCRdb to the late 2010s). Library generation was performed with the immunoSEQ multiplex PCR assay. For the multiplex PCR, a mixture combining 60 forward primers for TCR Vbeta segments and 13 reverse primers for TCR Jbeta segments was used. TCRdb took over this immuneACCESS table, retaining in-frame rearrangements with V and J assigned. Such tables are incomplete; in checked studies, under half of the missing clones stem from an unresolved V gene, and the remainder is unexplained. This sample gives more than 150,000 clones in total; roughly 77% of them show up just once. Around 1.9% of the sample is in the top ten clones. Sequenced material: PBMCs. The receptor set was obtained from a woman aged 30 to 39 in good health and CMV-seronegative.

The CDR3, as DNA: TGTGCCAGCAGCAAACACCCTCAAGAGACCCAGTACTTC. This codes for CASSKHPQETQYF. The genes are TRBV7-3 and TRBJ2-5; D not resolved. This CDR3 is 13 amino acids long. The germline CDR1 and CDR2 sequences are SGHTA and FQGTGA. V lost 5 bases, J lost 2 bases, and 9 bases lay in between.

The chain carries TRBV18 and TRBJ1-4, with no clear D. The CDR3 length is 14 residues. The V and J ends lost 11 bases and 4 bases respectively, with 17 bases between them. CDR1 is KGHSH, CDR2 LQKENI, per germline. CDR3 sequence reads: CASKAAPGNEKLFF. In DNA, the CDR3 is TGTGCCTCGAAGGCGGCTCCGGGTAATGAAAAACTGTTTTTT.

The chain employs TRBV5-1 and TRBJ2-3; TRBD2 agrees at 13 bases. The CDR3 contains 18 residues. The germline V gene has CDR1 SGHRS and CDR2 YFSETQ. The J segment lost 0 bases and the V segment lost 0 bases, leaving 4 bases of the junction unmatched. CDR3 DNA: TGCGCCAGCAGCTTGGGGGGACTAGCGGGGCAAAGCACAGATACGCAGTATTTT. It translates to CASSLGGLAGQSTDTQYF.

The chain employs TRBV6-5 and TRBJ2-7; D might be TRBD2 (7 bases). V shed 6 bases and J shed 0 bases, with 15 bases lying between them. In germline, CDR1 is MNHEY, CDR2 SVGAGI. The CDR3 covers 15 residues. CDR3 nucleotide sequence: TGTGCCAGCAGCCAAGGGGGGGGGAGCTCCTACGAGCAGTACTTC. Protein product: CASSQGGGSSYEQYF.

The V and J genes are TRBV5-5 and TRBJ2-6; D gene ambiguous. V was cut by 2 bases and J by 0 bases, with 6 bases left in between. CDR3 length: 15 residues. CDR1 is SGHKS, CDR2 YYEKEE, per germline (reference sequence). CDR3 DNA: TGTGCCAGCAGCTTCCCAGGCTCTGGGGCCAACGTCCTGACTTTC. This codes for CASSFPGSGANVLTF.

Concerning this clone itself: One end of the junction fails to match germline, which may point to a read error. The chain is built from TRBV7-7 and TRBJ2-7; TRBD2 agrees at 8 bases. There are 14 residues in the CDR3. Per germline, CDR1 SSHAT and CDR2 FNYEAQ (reference sequence). CDR3 in amino acids: CASSAGGPSYEQYF. In DNA form, the CDR3 reads TGTGCTAGCAGCGCGGGGGGACCCTCCTACGAGCAGTACTTC.

A single count supports this clone. The chain has TRBV29-1 and TRBJ1-2; possibly TRBD1 for D (6 bases). The V end was cut by 2 bases, the J end by 7 bases, with 17 bases between. The germline CDR1 and CDR2 sequences are SQVTM and ANQGSEA. CDR3 length equals 14 residues. As DNA, the CDR3 is TGCAGCGTTGAACCCGGCAGGGGCGCGGGTGGCTACACCTTC. The encoded protein is CSVEPGRGAGGYTF.

The chain is built from TRBV13 and TRBJ1-5; TRBD1 aligns across 11 bases. Per germline, CDR1 PRHDT and CDR2 FYEKMQ (reference sequence). Trimming removed 0 bases from V and 4 bases from J; junction bases left unmatched: 5. The CDR3 loop spans 17 amino acids. DNA of the CDR3: TGTGCCAGCAGCTTAGGGCCAGGGACAGGGGGAAATCAGCCCCAGCATTTT. Translating gives CASSLGPGTGGNQPQHF. Full variable domain (outside the CDR3, taken from reference TRBV13 and TRBJ1-5): AAGVIQSPRHLIKEKRETATLKCYPIPRHDTVYWYQQGPGQDPQFLISFYEKMQSDKGSIPDRFSAQQFSDYHSELNMSSLELGDSALYFCASSLGPGTGGNQPQHFGDGTRLSIL.

The chain uses TRBV5-1 and TRBJ2-3; TRBD2 might be the D (6 bases). The CDR3 loop spans 14 amino acids. V was trimmed by 2 bases and J by 5 bases, leaving 12 bases between them. Germline-derived CDR1 and CDR2 are SGHRS and YFSETQ. CDR3 nucleotide sequence: TGCGCCAGCAGCTTCTCACTGGGGGGAGATACGCAGTATTTT. The encoded protein is CASSFSLGGDTQYF.

This clone was detected only once. The J gene is TRBJ1-1, the V gene TRBV6-1; D is unclear. The germline CDR1 and CDR2 sequences are MNHNS and SASEGT. Deletions cut 2 bases from V and 4 bases from J, with 17 bases between. CDR3 length: 16 residues. DNA of the CDR3: TGTGCCAGCAGTGAATTACATGCGGGCTTAATCACTGAAGCTTTCTTT. Protein: CASSELHAGLITEAFF.

The chain joins TRBV5-1 to TRBJ2-7; a weak D match, TRBD1 (6 bases). The CDR3 consists of 15 residues. Germline assignment: CDR1 SGHRS and CDR2 YFSETQ. Trimming shortened V by 0 bases and J by 5 bases, and 15 bases separated the two germline ends. CDR3 in amino acids: CASSLEYRVSNEQYF. CDR3 DNA sequence: TGCGCCAGCAGCTTGGAATACAGGGTTTCCAACGAGCAGTACTTC.

The chain recombines TRBV7-8 with TRBJ2-5; D unclear. CDR3 length: 12 amino acids. Trimming removed 3 bases at V and 4 bases at J, with 6 bases between. From germline, CDR1 is SGHVS and CDR2 FQNEAQ. The CDR3 coding sequence is TGTGCCAGCAGCTTGGGCCGAGAGACCCAGTACTTC. Its translation is CASSLGRETQYF. The full variable domain, with the rest looked up from reference TRBV7-8 and TRBJ2-5, is GAGVSQSPRYKVAKRGQDVALRCDPISGHVSLFWYQQALGQGPEFLTYFQNEAQLDKSGLPSDRFFAERPEGSVSTLKIQRTQQEDSAVYLCASSLGRETQYFGPGTRLLVL.

The V call is TRBV27, the J call TRBJ2-1; tentative D call: TRBD1 (5 bases). Germline V gene lookup returns CDR1 MNHEY and CDR2 SMNVEV (reference sequence). The V gene lost 6 bases and the J gene lost 6 bases, with 18 bases spanning the gap. The CDR3 length is 15 residues. The CDR3 reads CASRGMLGVGNEQFF. The CDR3 coding sequence is TGTGCCAGCAGGGGGATGTTAGGGGTCGGCAATGAGCAGTTCTTC.

This clone was recorded once. This chain connects TRBV5-1 to TRBJ1-3, with D tentatively TRBD1 (5 bases). The ends were cut back, 4 bases at V and 0 bases at J, with 11 bases in the middle. The CDR3 consists of 15 residues. Germline assignment: CDR1 SGHRS and CDR2 YFSETQ. The CDR3, as DNA: TGCGCCAGCAGCCTACGCCAGGGCTCTGGAAACACCATATATTTT. This translates into CASSLRQGSGNTIYF.

This clone appeared once. V is TRBV5-6 and J is TRBJ2-7; perhaps TRBD1 as D (5 bases). The V gene's germline CDR1 is SGHDT and CDR2 YYEEEE. Trimming cost V 1 base and J 9 bases, with 11 bases left between them. The CDR3 is 12 residues long. This chain's CDR3 is CASSLSGLAQYF. In DNA form, the CDR3 reads TGTGCCAGCAGCTTGTCAGGGTTGGCGCAGTACTTC.

The chain is built from TRBV6-1 and TRBJ1-1; D may be TRBD1 (5 bases). This CDR3 has 14 residues. CDR1 is MNHNS, CDR2 SASEGT, per germline. V was shortened by 7 bases and J by 5 bases, with 17 bases between the two germline ends. CDR3 bases: TGTGCCAGCAAAGAGCGGAGGGGATGGACTGAAGCTTTCTTT. Its translation is CASKERRGWTEAFF.

The gene calls are TRBV28 and TRBJ1-1, with 7 bases fitting TRBD1. The CDR3 length is 12 residues. Germline CDR1 MDHEN, CDR2 SYDVKM. V lost 6 bases, J lost 11 bases, and 9 bases stayed unmatched. CDR3 protein: CASRLLTGSAFF. CDR3 sequence (DNA): TGTGCCAGCAGGTTACTGACAGGGTCGGCTTTCTTT.

V gene TRBV4-1 combines with J gene TRBJ2-7, with D tentatively TRBD2 (5 bases). V was trimmed by 2 bases and J by 3 bases, leaving 14 bases between them. CDR1 and CDR2 (germline): MGHRA, YSYEKL. This CDR3 is built from 15 residues. CDR3 amino acids: CASSQTTGEFYEQYF. The CDR3 DNA is TGCGCCAGCAGCCAAACGACCGGGGAATTCTACGAGCAGTACTTC.

The table lists this clone with a count of one. The chain combines TRBV28 with TRBJ2-2; 13 bases align to TRBD2. CDR1 and CDR2 (germline): MDHEN, SYDVKM. V trimming: 6 bases; J trimming: 6 bases; junction bases outside the gene matches: 7. The CDR3 covers 16 residues. The CDR3 coding sequence is TGTGCCAGCAGCCCCGGGGGACTAGCGGGACCCGGGGAGCTGTTTTTT. It yields the protein CASSPGGLAGPGELFF.

In this sample, this clone turned up once. The chain is built from TRBV19 and TRBJ1-2; 7 bases fit TRBD1. Germline assignment: CDR1 LNHDA and CDR2 SQIVND (reference sequence). Trimming removed 7 bases from V and 3 bases from J; junction bases left unmatched: 8. The CDR3 length is 14 residues. In nucleotides, the CDR3 is TGTGCCAGTATTCCCCGGGACAGCTACTATGGCTACACCTTC. Its translation is CASIPRDSYYGYTF.

A remark on this clone: Other DNA sequences of this sample code for an identical CDR3. The chain uses TRBV5-6 and TRBJ2-3, with 14 bases aligning to TRBD2. The junction had 6 bases not matched to a gene; V was cut back by 1 base and J by 5 bases. The length of the CDR3 is 17 residues. Germline CDR1 reads SGHDT; CDR2 reads YYEEEE. CDR3 loop: CASSLSTSGGAGDTQYF. DNA for the CDR3: TGTGCCAGCAGCTTGTCGACTAGCGGGGGGGCGGGAGATACGCAGTATTTT.

The genes are TRBV9 and TRBJ1-1, with TRBD1 matching 8 bases. V shed 4 bases and J 4 bases; nucleotides not matched to a gene: 9. The CDR3 spans 15 residues. CDR1 and CDR2 from the germline V gene are SGDLS and YYNGEE. The DNA of the CDR3 is TGTGCCAGCAGCTCCCCCAGGGGGCGCGGCACTGAAGCTTTCTTT. This encodes CASSSPRGRGTEAFF.

The chain is built from TRBV12-5 and TRBJ1-1; TRBD1 is a possible D gene (6 bases). The length of the CDR3 is 15 residues. The germline V gene has CDR1 LGHNT and CDR2 FRNRAP. V was pared by 4 bases and J by 4 bases, with 16 bases between. The CDR3 nucleotides read TGTGCTAGTGGTTATTTCAGGGGCGGGGGCACTGAAGCTTTCTTT. This sequence encodes CASGYFRGGGTEAFF.